This T cell receptor (beta chain) was captured by sequencing in a study of blood T cells in healthy people across ages. Findings and caveats of the study: Among long-lived donors, naive CD4+ cells were more numerous and diversity higher than in aged donors.

Germline-derived CDR1 and CDR2 are DFQATT and SNEGSKA (reference sequence). V gave up 2 bases and J gave up 5 bases, with 17 bases separating them. The CDR3 runs 15 residues. In the case of this clonotype: Its target is not known.

Primers used in a second PCR of roughly 7 to 11 cycles were a sample-barcoded 5' primer and a J-beta primer mix. TCRdb called the 5' RACE reads again in MiXCR, with one record for every CDR3 protein. The table shows some 1.4 million distinct CDR3 sequences, with 42% occurring only once. Each sample provided at least 5.5 micrograms of extracted total RNA. The sample consisted of blood. The TCR sequence derives from a woman aged 18 to 35 in good health. The J gene is TRBJ2-3, the V gene TRBV20-1, with D unresolved. The CDR3 DNA follows: TGCAGTGCTAGACTATCTGCCCCCATCAAAGATACGCAGTATTTT. Translating gives CSARLSAPIKDTQYF.